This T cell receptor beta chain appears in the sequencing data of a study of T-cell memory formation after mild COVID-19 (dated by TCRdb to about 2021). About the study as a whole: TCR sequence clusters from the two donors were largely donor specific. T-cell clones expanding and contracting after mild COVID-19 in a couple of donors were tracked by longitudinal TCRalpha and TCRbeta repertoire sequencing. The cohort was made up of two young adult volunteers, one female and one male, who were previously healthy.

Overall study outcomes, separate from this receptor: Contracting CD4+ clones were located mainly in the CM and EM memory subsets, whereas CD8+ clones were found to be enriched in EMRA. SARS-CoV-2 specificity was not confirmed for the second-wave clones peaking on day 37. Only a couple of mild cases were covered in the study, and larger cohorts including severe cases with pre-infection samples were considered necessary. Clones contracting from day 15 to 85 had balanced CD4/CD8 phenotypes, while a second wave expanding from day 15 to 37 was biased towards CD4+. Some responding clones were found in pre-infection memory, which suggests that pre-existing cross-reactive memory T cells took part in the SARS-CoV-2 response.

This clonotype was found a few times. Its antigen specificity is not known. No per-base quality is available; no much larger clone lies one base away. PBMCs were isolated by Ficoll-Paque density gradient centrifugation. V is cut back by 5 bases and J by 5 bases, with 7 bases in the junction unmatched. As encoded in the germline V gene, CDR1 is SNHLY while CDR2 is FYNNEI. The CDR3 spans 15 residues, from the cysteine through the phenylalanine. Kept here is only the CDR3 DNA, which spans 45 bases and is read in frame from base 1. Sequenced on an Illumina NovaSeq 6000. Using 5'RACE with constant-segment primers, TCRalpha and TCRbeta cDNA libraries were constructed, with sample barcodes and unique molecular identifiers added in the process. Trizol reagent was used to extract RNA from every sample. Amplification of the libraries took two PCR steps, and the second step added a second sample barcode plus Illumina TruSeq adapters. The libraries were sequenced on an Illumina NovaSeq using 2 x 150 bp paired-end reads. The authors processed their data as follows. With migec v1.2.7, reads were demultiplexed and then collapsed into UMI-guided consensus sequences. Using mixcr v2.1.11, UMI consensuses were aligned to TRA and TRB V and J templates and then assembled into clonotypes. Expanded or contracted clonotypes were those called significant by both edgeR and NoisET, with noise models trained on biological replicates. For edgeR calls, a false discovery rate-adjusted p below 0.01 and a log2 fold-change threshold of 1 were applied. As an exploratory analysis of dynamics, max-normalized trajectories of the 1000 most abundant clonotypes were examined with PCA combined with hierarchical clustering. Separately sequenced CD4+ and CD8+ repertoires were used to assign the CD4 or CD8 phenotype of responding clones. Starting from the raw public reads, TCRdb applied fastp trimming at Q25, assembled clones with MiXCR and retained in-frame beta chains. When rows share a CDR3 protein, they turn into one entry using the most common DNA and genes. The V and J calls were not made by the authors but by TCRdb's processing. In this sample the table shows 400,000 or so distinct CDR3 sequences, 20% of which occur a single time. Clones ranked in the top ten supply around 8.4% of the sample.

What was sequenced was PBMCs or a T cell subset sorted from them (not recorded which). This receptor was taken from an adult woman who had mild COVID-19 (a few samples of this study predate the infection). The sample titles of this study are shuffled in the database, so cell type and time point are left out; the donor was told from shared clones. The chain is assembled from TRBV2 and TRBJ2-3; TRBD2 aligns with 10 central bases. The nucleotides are TGTGCCAGCAGTCGGGGACTAGCGTATTTAGATACGCAGTATTTT. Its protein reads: CASSRGLAYLDTQYF.